Following are 30 T cell receptor beta chains from one sample sequenced in a study of PD-1 blockade in classical Hodgkin lymphoma. Noted time point: cycle 4 day 1 (C4D1), after more than 5 weeks of nivolumab. Exposure to brentuximab vedotin varied, and each patient had relapsed following autologous stem cell transplantation. Data came from immunoSEQ multiplex PCR; TCRdb stores just in-frame clones and leaves some out. Here the sample spans about 47,000 clones, nearly 90% being singletons. Sequenced material: peripheral blood mononuclear cells (PBMCs), taken before the fourth cycle of nivolumab. These receptors were collected from a human donor with classical Hodgkin lymphoma.

The count of this clone is one. The V gene is TRBV19, the J gene TRBJ1-1; D may be TRBD1 (5 bases). Trimming took off 4 bases at V and 5 bases at J, with 8 bases between the two ends. CDR1 and CDR2 from the germline V gene are LNHDA and SQIVND (reference sequence). The CDR3 loop spans 12 amino acids. CDR3 sequence (DNA): TGTGCCAGTAGTACCCGACAGACTGAAGCTTTCTTT. Encoded protein: CASSTRQTEAFF.

The genes are TRBV29-1 and TRBJ1-2, with D maybe TRBD1 (5 bases). Germline CDR1 reads SQVTM; CDR2 reads ANQGSEA. CDR3 length: 14 residues. V lost 7 bases and J 7 bases, leaving 22 bases between the germline ends. CDR3 region: CSAIPQGIFPGYTF. As DNA, the CDR3 is TGCAGCGCCATTCCTCAGGGAATCTTTCCTGGCTACACCTTC.

The V call is TRBV28, the J call TRBJ2-5; 7 bases map to TRBD1. V lost 3 bases and J lost 4; bases outside the gene matches: 8. Per the germline V gene, CDR1 is MDHEN and CDR2 is SYDVKM. CDR3 size: 15 residues. The DNA of the CDR3 is TGTGCCAGCAGTTTGGGTCAAAGGGGGCGAGAGACCCAGTACTTC. Amino acid sequence: CASSLGQRGRETQYF.

This clone was picked up one time. This chain connects TRBV11-2 to TRBJ2-1, with 7 bases that match TRBD1. Germline CDR1 is SGHAT and CDR2 is FQNNGV. This CDR3 has 19 residues. V gave up 1 base and J gave up 4 bases; unmatched junction bases: 16. The CDR3 coding sequence is TGTGCCAGCAGCTTAGGCTACTTCGACCAGGGGGTACGGTACAATGAGCAGTTCTTC. Encoded protein: CASSLGYFDQGVRYNEQFF.

The genes are TRBV5-5 and TRBJ1-2; no clear D. Germline V gene sequence: CDR1 SGHKS, CDR2 YYEKEE (reference sequence). Trimming stripped 6 bases from V and 7 bases from J, with 22 bases between. The CDR3 covers 15 residues. CDR3 sequence (DNA): TGTGCCAGCACGGCCAGCCCCGTATTAGGAGGTGGCTACACCTTC. This gives the protein CASTASPVLGGGYTF.

The chain links TRBV18 to TRBJ2-7; 13 bases align to TRBD2. The germline CDR1 and CDR2 sequences are KGHSH and LQKENI. CDR3 size: 18 residues. Trimming took 3 bases from V and 5 from J; bases not matched to a gene: 13. CDR3 nucleotides: TGTGCCAGCTCACCCTCCCTCGGACTAGCGGGAGTAGGAAACGAGCAGTACTTC. This encodes CASSPSLGLAGVGNEQYF.

This clone was observed a single time. The chain has TRBV19 and TRBJ2-4; 8 bases map to TRBD2. There are 13 residues in the CDR3. The V segment lost 10 bases and the J segment 6 bases; nucleotides outside the gene matches: 8. In germline, CDR1 is LNHDA, CDR2 SQIVND (reference sequence). The CDR3 bases are TGTGCCATTTCGGGAGGGCCCCGAAACATTCAGTACTTC. Translated, it gives CAISGGPRNIQYF.

The chain carries TRBV5-1 and TRBJ2-7; TRBD1 aligns across 9 bases. The junction had 5 bases not matched to a gene; V was cut back by 3 bases and J by 4 bases. The CDR3 covers 14 residues. Per germline, CDR1 SGHRS and CDR2 YFSETQ. As DNA, the CDR3 is TGCGCCAGCAGCTCAACGGGACAGGGATACGAGCAGTACTTC. This sequence encodes CASSSTGQGYEQYF.

V and J are TRBV21-1 and TRBJ2-5; the D segment call TRBD1 is taken from the table without a DNA check. TRBV21-1 is a known pseudogene. This CDR3 is built from 18 residues. The CDR3 nucleotides are TGTGCCAGCAGCAATGACCCAGAGGACAGAAAAGCCCAAGAGACCCAGTACTTC. This sequence encodes CASSNDPEDRKAQETQYF.

This sequence joins TRBV14 and TRBJ2-5; D might be TRBD2 (5 bases). CDR1 and CDR2 (germline): SGHDN, FVKESK. The CDR3 length is 14 residues. Trimming left V 1 base short and J 2 bases short, with 8 bases between. The CDR3: CASSQGGLQETQYF. For the CDR3, the DNA is TGTGCCAGCAGCCAAGGAGGGCTGCAAGAGACCCAGTACTTC.

The gene calls are TRBV7-8 and TRBJ2-7; 7 bases fit TRBD1. Germline values: CDR1 SGHVS, CDR2 FQNEAQ. The CDR3 covers 14 residues. The J segment lost 2 bases and the V segment lost 5 bases, leaving 6 bases of the junction unmatched. The CDR3 bases are TGTGCCAGCAGCACCGGGACAGCTCCCTACGAGCAGTACTTC. It specifies CASSTGTAPYEQYF.

CDR3 nucleotide sequence: TGCAGCGCAGACAGGGGTGGGGAGACCCAGTACTTC. Amino acid sequence: CSADRGGETQYF. V gene TRBV29-1 combines with J gene TRBJ2-5, with 8 bases lining up with TRBD1. V was clipped by 7 bases and J by 5 bases; unmatched bases: 6. The CDR3 spans 12 residues. The germline CDR1 and CDR2 sequences are SQVTM and ANQGSEA.

The rearrangement links TRBV19 to TRBJ2-1; the D gene is possibly TRBD1 (5 bases). Germline assignment: CDR1 LNHDA and CDR2 SQIVND (reference sequence). The V end lost 5 bases, the J end lost 7 bases, and 12 bases lay between the germline ends. This CDR3 has 13 residues. The CDR3 sequence: CASSVNRKNEQFF. The CDR3 DNA reads TGTGCCAGTAGTGTGAACAGGAAAAATGAGCAGTTCTTC.

The rearrangement uses TRBV28 and TRBJ1-1; tentatively, D is TRBD1 (6 bases). V gave up 1 base and J gave up 8 bases, with 17 bases separating them. The germline CDR1 and CDR2 sequences are MDHEN and SYDVKM. The CDR3 runs to 15 residues. The CDR3 nucleotides are TGTGCCAGCAGTTTATCGTTCAGGGGTGGAGGGGAAGCTTTCTTT. It specifies CASSLSFRGGGEAFF.

J is TRBJ2-1 and V is TRBV30; tentative D call: TRBD2 (5 bases). This CDR3 contains 13 residues. From germline, CDR1 is GTSNPN and CDR2 SVGIG (reference sequence). Between the trimmed V and J ends, which lost 0 bases and 9 bases, there was a span of 12 bases. CDR3 loop: CAWSVSKGVEQFF. CDR3 nucleotides: TGTGCCTGGAGTGTAAGCAAGGGAGTTGAGCAGTTCTTC.

Concerning this clone: Other DNA sequences within the sample encode an identical CDR3. The chain joins TRBV5-1 to TRBJ2-7; TRBD2 agrees at 12 bases. V was pared by 2 bases and J by 4 bases, with 4 bases of the junction left unmatched. The CDR3 is made up of 15 amino acids. The germline CDR1 and CDR2 sequences are SGHRS and YFSETQ. This CDR3 reads CASSFLAGGPYEQYF. CDR3 DNA sequence: TGCGCCAGCAGCTTTCTAGCGGGAGGGCCTTACGAGCAGTACTTC.

The rearrangement links TRBV5-1 to TRBJ1-5, with no clear D. Germline CDR1 and CDR2: SGHRS and YFSETQ. V gave up 5 bases and J gave up 0 bases, with 12 bases separating them. This CDR3 has 15 amino acids. This CDR3 is CASSRSPDSNQPQHF. CDR3 sequence (DNA): TGCGCCAGCAGTCGATCGCCGGATAGCAATCAGCCCCAGCATTTT.

This CDR3 is CASSPRGGRRYEQYF. In DNA, the CDR3 is TGTGCCAGCAGCCCCCGGGGCGGGAGACGGTACGAGCAGTACTTC. The rearrangement joins TRBV11-3 to TRBJ2-7; 7 bases line up with TRBD2. The CDR3 consists of 15 residues. Germline CDR1 is SGHNT and CDR2 is YENEEA. With 5 bases clipped from V and 4 bases from J, the junction kept 11 bases outside the gene matches.

The chain employs TRBV7-6 and TRBJ1-2, with unresolved D. The CDR3 is 14 amino acids. CDR1 and CDR2 (germline): SGHVS, FNYEAQ. V was pared by 5 bases and J by 4 bases, with 14 bases between. CDR3 DNA: TGTGCCAGCAGCACCAACATCGGGCCCTATGGCTACACCTTC. Protein sequence: CASSTNIGPYGYTF. The complete variable domain, with remaining parts taken from reference TRBV7-6 and TRBJ1-2, reads GAGVSQSPRYKVTKRGQDVALRCDPISGHVSLYWYRQALGQGPEFLTYFNYEAQQDKSGLPNDRFSAERPEGSISTLTIQRTEQRDSAMYRCASSTNIGPYGYTFGSGTRLTVV.

V and J are TRBV10-1 and TRBJ2-4; the match to TRBD1 covers 7 bases. After removal of 2 bases from V and 1 base from J, the junction contained 11 bases not matched to a gene. CDR3 size: 18 residues. Germline values: CDR1 WNHNN, CDR2 SYGVQD (reference sequence). The CDR3 DNA is TGCGCCAGCAGTGAGACTTTATTAACACAGGGGGCCAAAAACATTCAGTACTTC. Its translation is CASSETLLTQGAKNIQYF.

The chain combines TRBV29-1 with TRBJ1-2; 9 bases are shared with TRBD1. CDR1 is SQVTM, CDR2 ANQGSEA, per germline. This CDR3 is built from 13 residues. The trim removed 1 base at V and 8 bases at J, leaving 5 bases unmatched. The CDR3 DNA is TGCAGCGTTGAAGGGGACAGGGTACCCGGCTACACCTTC. The encoded protein is CSVEGDRVPGYTF.

This chain joins TRBV30 and TRBJ1-6; D might be TRBD1 (5 bases). The CDR3 totals 16 residues. Germline V gives CDR1 GTSNPN, CDR2 SVGIG (reference sequence). The ends were cut back, 3 bases at V and 7 bases at J, with 19 bases in the middle. The CDR3 sequence: CAWRFREAQRNSPLHF. DNA of the CDR3: TGTGCCTGGAGGTTCAGGGAGGCCCAGAGGAATTCACCCCTCCACTTT.

For this clone: Other DNA sequences in this specimen translate into the identical CDR3. J is TRBJ1-2 and V is TRBV20-1; D is possibly TRBD1 (6 bases). The germline V and J ends were trimmed by 8 bases and 0 bases, with 7 bases remaining between them. Looked up from germline, CDR1 is DFQATT and CDR2 is SNEGSKA (reference sequence). The CDR3 has 11 amino acids. The CDR3 protein is CSQGTNYGYTF. In nucleotides, the CDR3 is TGCAGTCAGGGGACTAACTATGGCTACACCTTC.

The chain employs TRBV4-2 and TRBJ2-7; TRBD1 matches 8 bases. The CDR3 totals 14 residues. The ends lost 4 bases at V and 1 base at J; junction bases unmatched: 3. Per the germline V gene, CDR1 is LGHNA and CDR2 is YNFKEQ. The CDR3 is CASSPRTGSYEQYF. CDR3 in DNA: TGTGCCAGCAGCCCTCGGACAGGGTCCTACGAGCAGTACTTC.

The chain has TRBV5-4 and TRBJ2-7, with 10 positions matching TRBD1. The junction had 3 bases not matched to a gene; V was cut back by 6 bases and J by 0 bases. The CDR3 totals 14 residues. Germline V gene sequence: CDR1 SGHNT, CDR2 YYREEE (reference sequence). Written as DNA, the CDR3 is TGTGCCAGCACCGGGACAGGGGTCTCCTACGAGCAGTACTTC. The encoded protein is CASTGTGVSYEQYF.

The chain employs TRBV15 and TRBJ2-5, with D uncertain. The CDR3 extends over 13 amino acids. The V gene's germline CDR1 is LNHNV and CDR2 YYDKDF (reference sequence). V was cut by 0 bases and J by 4 bases, with 6 bases left in between. CDR3 nucleotide sequence: TGTGCCACCAGCAGAGATTCTGTAGAGACCCAGTACTTC. Its protein product is CATSRDSVETQYF.

The chain joins TRBV28 to TRBJ2-3; D gene unclear. Germline V gene lookup returns CDR1 MDHEN and CDR2 SYDVKM. V was trimmed by 6 bases and J by 7 bases, leaving 11 bases between them. The CDR3 length is 12 residues. For the CDR3, the DNA is TGTGCCAGCAGCCCGTCACTATATACGCAGTATTTT. This codes for CASSPSLYTQYF.

This chain connects TRBV9 to TRBJ1-4; 9 nucleotides agree with TRBD1. Germline CDR1 is SGDLS and CDR2 is YYNGEE. Unmatched junction bases numbered 5, after V lost 0 bases and J lost 8 bases. This CDR3 has 15 residues. Here the CDR3 DNA reads TGTGCCAGCAGCGTAGAGGGGACAGGGCGGGAAAAACTGTTTTTT. Protein: CASSVEGTGREKLFF.

CDR3 residues: CAWTIGQGIFSWETQYF. In DNA form, the CDR3 reads TGTGCCTGGACCATCGGTCAGGGTATTTTTTCGTGGGAGACCCAGTACTTC. The gene calls are TRBV30 and TRBJ2-5; a weak D match, TRBD1 (5 bases). Per the germline V gene, CDR1 is GTSNPN and CDR2 is SVGIG (reference sequence). The CDR3 is 17 amino acids. V gave up 4 bases and J gave up 5 bases, with 26 bases separating them.

For the CDR3, the DNA is TGCGCCAGCAGGGACAGGGGAGTGGGATCGACTGAAGCTTTCTTT. This encodes CASRDRGVGSTEAFF. This sequence joins TRBV5-1 and TRBJ1-1; 9 bases line up with TRBD1. CDR1 and CDR2 (germline): SGHRS, YFSETQ. V shed 5 bases, J shed 5 bases, and the junction held 10 bases outside the gene matches. The CDR3 loop spans 15 amino acids.